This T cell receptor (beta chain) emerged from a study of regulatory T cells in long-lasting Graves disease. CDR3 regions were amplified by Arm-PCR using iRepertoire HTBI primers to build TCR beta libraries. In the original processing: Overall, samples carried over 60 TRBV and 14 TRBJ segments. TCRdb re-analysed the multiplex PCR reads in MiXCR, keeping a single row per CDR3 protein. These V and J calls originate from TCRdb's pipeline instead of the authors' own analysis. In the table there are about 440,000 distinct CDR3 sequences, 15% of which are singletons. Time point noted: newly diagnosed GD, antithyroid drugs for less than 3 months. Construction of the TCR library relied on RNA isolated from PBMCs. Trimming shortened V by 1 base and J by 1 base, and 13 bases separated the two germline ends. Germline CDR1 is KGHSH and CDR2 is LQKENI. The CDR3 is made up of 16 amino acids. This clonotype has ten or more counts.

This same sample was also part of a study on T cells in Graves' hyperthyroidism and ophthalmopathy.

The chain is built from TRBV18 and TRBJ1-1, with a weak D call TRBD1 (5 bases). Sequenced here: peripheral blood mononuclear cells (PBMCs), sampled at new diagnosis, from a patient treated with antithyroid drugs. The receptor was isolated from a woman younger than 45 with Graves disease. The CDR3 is CASSPRSPGGNTEAFF. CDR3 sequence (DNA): TGTGCCAGCTCACCACGCTCTCCGGGGGGGAACACTGAAGCTTTCTTT.